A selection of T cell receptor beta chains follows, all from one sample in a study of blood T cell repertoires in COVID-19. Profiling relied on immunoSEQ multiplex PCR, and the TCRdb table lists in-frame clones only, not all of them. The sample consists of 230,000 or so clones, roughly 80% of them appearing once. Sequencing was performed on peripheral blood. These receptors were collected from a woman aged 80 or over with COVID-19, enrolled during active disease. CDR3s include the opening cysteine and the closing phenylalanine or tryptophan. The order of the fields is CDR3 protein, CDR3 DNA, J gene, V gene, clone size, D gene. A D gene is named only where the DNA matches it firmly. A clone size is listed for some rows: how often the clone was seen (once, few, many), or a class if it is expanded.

CASSTRRGDYGYTF TGTGCCAGTAGTACCCGCAGGGGAGACTATGGCTACACCTTC TRBJ1-2 TRBV19 NA NA
CASTPYRSSYNEQFF TGCGCCAGCACGCCTTACAGGAGCTCCTACAATGAGCAGTTCTTC TRBJ2-1 TRBV5-1 NA NA
CATRDTSTDTQYF TGTGCCACCAGGGACACTAGCACAGATACGCAGTATTTT TRBJ2-3 TRBV6-4 NA NA
CASSEGAKAGTEAFF TGTGCCAGCAGTGAAGGGGCTAAAGCGGGCACTGAAGCTTTCTTT TRBJ1-1 TRBV2 NA NA
CARSLVETELAGDSYEQYF TGTGCCAGAAGCTTGGTAGAGACGGAATTAGCGGGAGACTCCTACGAGCAGTACTTC TRBJ2-7 TRBV5-3 NA TRBD2
CASSRTSGRASSYNEQFF TGTGCCAGCAGCCGGACTAGCGGGAGGGCGAGCTCCTACAATGAGCAGTTCTTC TRBJ2-1 TRBV7-6 NA TRBD2
CASRGQGIANTEAFF TGTGCCAGCAGGGGACAGGGGATAGCGAACACTGAAGCTTTCTTT TRBJ1-1 TRBV2 NA TRBD1
CASSSSQGTFSGNTIYF TGTGCCAGCAGCTCTTCGCAGGGGACATTCTCTGGAAACACCATATATTTT TRBJ1-3 TRBV7-9 once NA
CASSPRLAGDGEQFF TGTGCCAGCAGCCCCCGACTAGCGGGGGATGGTGAGCAGTTCTTC TRBJ2-1 TRBV7-3 NA TRBD2
CASSQVGGRGRGEKLFF TGCGCCAGCAGCCAAGTCGGGGGTCGCGGGCGCGGTGAAAAACTGTTTTTT TRBJ1-4 TRBV4-1 NA NA
CAITSGKNNEQFF TGTGCCATTACTAGCGGAAAAAACAATGAGCAGTTCTTC TRBJ2-1 TRBV19 NA TRBD2
CASSVAITGELFF TGTGCCAGCAGCGTAGCTATCACCGGGGAGCTGTTTTTT TRBJ2-2 TRBV9 NA NA
CASQGQGYQPQHF TGTGCCAGTCAGGGACAGGGCTATCAGCCCCAGCATTTT TRBJ1-5 TRBV19 NA TRBD1
CASSLAAGGNQPQHF TGTGCCAGCAGTCTTGCGGCGGGGGGAAATCAGCCCCAGCATTTT TRBJ1-5 TRBV6-5 NA NA
CASMDSGTGRKEAFF TGTGCCAGCATGGATTCCGGGACAGGGCGGAAAGAAGCTTTCTTT TRBJ1-1 TRBV7-2 NA TRBD1
CASSAARRPRGFNEQFF TGTGCCAGCAGCGCCGCCCGACGCCCCCGGGGGTTTAATGAGCAGTTCTTC TRBJ2-1 TRBV9 NA NA
CASSPDRGFTGELFF TGTGCCAGCAGTCCTGACAGGGGCTTCACCGGGGAGCTGTTTTTT TRBJ2-2 TRBV6-5 few TRBD1
CASSRTGANYGYTF TGCGCCAGCAGTCGGACAGGGGCTAACTATGGCTACACCTTC TRBJ1-2 TRBV5-1 few TRBD1
CASSRGLLSSYEQYF TGTGCCAGCAGCCGCGGACTGTTAAGCTCCTACGAGCAGTACTTC TRBJ2-7 TRBV9 once NA
CASSPRAIDYGYTF TGTGCCAGCTCACCACGGGCAATTGACTATGGCTACACCTTC TRBJ1-2 TRBV18 NA NA
CASSLGGPSNQPQHF TGTGCCAGCAGCTTAGGAGGCCCTAGCAATCAGCCCCAGCATTTT TRBJ1-5 TRBV7-9 NA NA
CASSQDRRRAEAFF TGTGCCAGCAGCCAAGATAGGAGGAGAGCTGAAGCTTTCTTT TRBJ1-1 TRBV3-1/TRBV3-2 NA NA
CASRTGTGRRLNTIYF TGTGCCAGCAGGACCGGGACAGGGAGGCGTTTAAACACCATATATTTT TRBJ1-3 TRBV11-2 NA TRBD1
CASSLDLQVRGKLFF TGTGCCAGCAGCTTGGATCTACAGGTTAGAGGAAAACTGTTTTTT TRBJ1-4 TRBV5-4 NA NA
CASSLSSGTGYEQYF TGTGCCAGCAGCTTATCCTCCGGGACAGGGTACGAGCAGTACTTC TRBJ2-7 TRBV11-1 NA TRBD1
CATTGGGAAEKLFF TGTGCCACGACCGGAGGGGGCGCGGCTGAAAAACTGTTTTTT TRBJ1-4 TRBV7-2 NA TRBD1
CASSPGRERGYTF TGTGCCAGCAGCCCGGGGAGGGAACGGGGCTACACCTTC TRBJ1-2 TRBV5-8 few NA
CASNLRIDSTSSYNSPLHF TGTGCCAGCAACCTTAGAATAGACAGTACAAGCTCCTATAATTCACCCCTCCACTTT TRBJ1-6 TRBV5-6 NA NA
CASSHTGLGAFF TGTGCCAGCAGTCATACAGGGTTGGGGGCTTTCTTT TRBJ1-1 TRBV25-1 NA NA
CASSQDLAGVADTQYF TGTGCCAGCAGCCAAGACCTAGCGGGAGTGGCAGATACGCAGTATTTT TRBJ2-3 TRBV3-1/TRBV3-2 once TRBD2
CASSRQGRTGELFF TGTGCCAGCAGCCGACAGGGTCGGACCGGGGAGCTGTTTTTT TRBJ2-2 TRBV6-5 NA TRBD1
CASRPPGISYEQYF TGTGCCAGCAGACCCCCAGGGATTTCCTACGAGCAGTACTTC TRBJ2-7 TRBV28 NA NA
CASSQLLAGGYNEQFF TGTGCCAGCAGCCAATTACTAGCGGGGGGCTACAATGAGCAGTTCTTC TRBJ2-1 TRBV4-2 once TRBD2
CASSEEARDRGAYEQYF TGCGCCAGCAGTGAAGAGGCCCGGGACAGGGGTGCGTACGAGCAGTACTTC TRBJ2-7 TRBV10-1 NA TRBD1
CASSSGTDSPLHF TGCGCCAGCAGCTCCGGGACAGATTCACCCCTCCACTTT TRBJ1-6 TRBV5-1 few TRBD1
CASSLTSGGRGEQFF TGTGCCAGCAGCTTAACTAGCGGGGGGCGAGGTGAGCAGTTCTTC TRBJ2-1 TRBV7-3 NA TRBD2
CASSKLTSGRPRETQYF TGTGCCAGCAGCAAATTGACTAGCGGGAGGCCGAGAGAGACCCAGTACTTC TRBJ2-5 TRBV5-6 NA TRBD2
CSASETGGFSEQFF TGCAGTGCTAGTGAGACAGGGGGCTTTAGTGAGCAGTTCTTC TRBJ2-1 TRBV20-1 NA TRBD1
CATSSLDGVGGGTEAFF TGTGCCACCAGCAGCCTGGATGGGGTGGGTGGGGGGACTGAAGCTTTCTTT TRBJ1-1 TRBV15 NA NA
CASSPQQGSYEQYF TGTGCCAGCAGCCCCCAACAGGGCTCCTACGAGCAGTACTTC TRBJ2-7 TRBV7-2 NA NA
CARSRADSDYEQYF TGTGCCAGAAGCCGCGCGGACTCGGACTACGAGCAGTACTTC TRBJ2-7 TRBV5-3 few NA
CASSPGGQGLYEQYF TGTGCCAGCTCACCAGGGGGACAGGGGCTCTACGAGCAGTACTTC TRBJ2-7 TRBV18 NA TRBD1
CASSPQGTGGEQYF TGTGCCAGCTCACCACAAGGGACAGGGGGCGAGCAGTACTTC TRBJ2-7 TRBV18 few TRBD1
CASSQGGTTQYF TGTGCCAGCAGCCAGGGAGGGACCACGCAGTATTTT TRBJ2-3 TRBV7-9 NA TRBD2
CASKRTGDTYNEQFF TGTGCCAGCAAGAGGACAGGAGATACCTACAATGAGCAGTTCTTC TRBJ2-1 TRBV27 NA TRBD1
CASSTDRFTSTDTQYF TGTGCCAGCAGCACCGACAGGTTTACTAGCACAGATACGCAGTATTTT TRBJ2-3 TRBV21-1 NA NA
CASSLSGRATTF TGTGCCAGCAGTTTGTCCGGCAGGGCAACCACCTTC TRBJ1-2 TRBV6-2/TRBV6-3 NA NA
CASSPRDRLGSYEQYF TGTGCCAGCAGCCCCCGGGACAGGTTGGGTTCCTACGAGCAGTACTTC TRBJ2-7 TRBV5-8 NA TRBD1
CASSIRQGNQPQHF TGTGCCAGCAGCATTCGACAGGGAAATCAGCCCCAGCATTTT TRBJ1-5 TRBV11-3 NA TRBD1
CASSQDSGNTIYF TGCGCCAGCAGCCAAGACAGTGGAAACACCATATATTTT TRBJ1-3 TRBV4-3 NA NA
CASSLGISQGAGELFF TGTGCCAGCAGTTTAGGGATTTCACAGGGCGCCGGGGAGCTGTTTTTT TRBJ2-2 TRBV27 NA NA
CASSSVSNQPQHF TGTGCCAGCAGTTCGGTAAGCAATCAGCCCCAGCATTTT TRBJ1-5 TRBV6-6 once NA
CASSYSIPENTEAFF TGTGCCAGCAGTTACTCGATCCCAGAGAACACTGAAGCTTTCTTT TRBJ1-1 TRBV6-5 once NA
CASSDLRPGQGSWGYTF TGTGCCAGCAGTGACCTACGCCCGGGACAGGGGTCGTGGGGCTACACCTTC TRBJ1-2 TRBV6-1 NA TRBD1
CASSPPGQWWEQYF TGTGCCAGCAGCCCGCCGGGACAATGGTGGGAGCAGTACTTC TRBJ2-7 TRBV7-6 once NA
CASSRQELSNQPQHF TGTGCCAGCAGCCGACAGGAGCTTAGCAATCAGCCCCAGCATTTT TRBJ1-5 TRBV2 once NA
CASSNGQVDNQPQHF TGTGCCAGCAGTAACGGACAGGTTGACAATCAGCCCCAGCATTTT TRBJ1-5 TRBV6-6 NA TRBD1
CASSTGTPGETQYF TGTGCCAGCAGTACCGGGACACCCGGGGAGACCCAGTACTTC TRBJ2-5 TRBV6-6 NA NA